The rows below give T cell receptor beta chains drawn from one sample of a study of CD8 T cells in Susac syndrome. TCRdb processed the immunoSEQ multiplex PCR reads anew with MiXCR; each CDR3 protein has one entry. Here the sample spans a few hundred thousand distinct CDR3 sequences, 89% being singletons. The sequenced sample consisted of CD8+ T cells from PBMCs. Receptors were obtained from a human donor with multiple sclerosis. The CDR3 runs from the conserved cysteine through the conserved F or W.

TRBJ2-5 TRBV27 CASRLRETQYF
TRBJ2-7 TRBV6-1 CASSDPYRVHHYEQYF
TRBJ2-2 TRBV29-1 CSAARTSGRRAGELFF
TRBJ1-4 TRBV7-8 CASSFDRAATNEKLFF
TRBJ2-1 TRBV30 CAWSVLFRDGPYNEQFF
TRBJ1-2 TRBV28 CASSLVQGGWQGYTF
TRBJ1-1 TRBV7-6 CASSPDFNTEAFF
TRBJ2-3 TRBV4-2 CASSQRLAGGSTDTQYF
TRBJ2-2 TRBV11-3 CASSETQGPNTGELFF
TRBJ2-3 TRBV4-3 CASSGTAEQYF
TRBJ2-7 TRBV7-9 CASRPGSGGPREQYF
TRBJ2-7 TRBV28 CASSLSPGQGTYEQYF
TRBJ2-1 TRBV30 CAWKEGGTNEQFF
TRBJ2-7 TRBV5-1 CASSLYGGQYEQYF
TRBJ1-2 TRBV9 CASSVHRDGYTF
TRBJ2-1 TRBV4-3 CASSQDRTSGKNEQFF